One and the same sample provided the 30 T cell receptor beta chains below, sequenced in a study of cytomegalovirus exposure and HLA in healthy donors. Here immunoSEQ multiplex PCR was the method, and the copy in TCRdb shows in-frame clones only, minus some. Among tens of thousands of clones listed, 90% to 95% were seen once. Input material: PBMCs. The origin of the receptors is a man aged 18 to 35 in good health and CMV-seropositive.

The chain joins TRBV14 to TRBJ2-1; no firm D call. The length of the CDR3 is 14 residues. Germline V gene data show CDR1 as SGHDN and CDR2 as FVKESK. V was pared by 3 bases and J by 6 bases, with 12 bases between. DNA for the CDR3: TGTGCCAGCAGCCACGCTAGTCTAATCAATGAGCAGTTCTTC. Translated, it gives CASSHASLINEQFF.

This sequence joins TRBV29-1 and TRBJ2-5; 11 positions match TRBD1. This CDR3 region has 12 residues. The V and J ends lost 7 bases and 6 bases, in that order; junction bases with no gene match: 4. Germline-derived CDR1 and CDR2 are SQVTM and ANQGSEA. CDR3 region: CSAGQGAQTQYF. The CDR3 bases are TGCAGCGCCGGACAGGGGGCCCAGACCCAGTACTTC.

The CDR3 is CASSGRTRSGDEQFF. The CDR3 DNA is TGTGCCAGCAGTGGGAGGACTAGAAGTGGCGATGAGCAGTTCTTC. The chain joins TRBV2 to TRBJ2-1, with 7 bases matching TRBD2. The CDR3 runs to 15 residues. Germline assignment: CDR1 SNHLY and CDR2 FYNNEI. After removal of 4 bases from V and 8 bases from J, the junction contained 11 bases not matched to a gene. Complete variable domain (other parts from reference TRBV2 and TRBJ2-1): EPEVTQTPSHQVTQMGQEVILRCVPISNHLYFYWYRQILGQKVEFLVSFYNNEISEKSEIFDDQFSVERPDGSNFTLKIRSTKLEDSAMYFCASSGRTRSGDEQFFGPGTRLTVL.

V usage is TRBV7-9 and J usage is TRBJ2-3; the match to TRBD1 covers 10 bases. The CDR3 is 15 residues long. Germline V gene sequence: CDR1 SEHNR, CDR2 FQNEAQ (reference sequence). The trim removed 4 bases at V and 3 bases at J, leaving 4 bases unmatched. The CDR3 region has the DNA TGTGCCAGCAGCTCGGGACAGGGGAGGACAGATACGCAGTATTTT. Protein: CASSSGQGRTDTQYF.

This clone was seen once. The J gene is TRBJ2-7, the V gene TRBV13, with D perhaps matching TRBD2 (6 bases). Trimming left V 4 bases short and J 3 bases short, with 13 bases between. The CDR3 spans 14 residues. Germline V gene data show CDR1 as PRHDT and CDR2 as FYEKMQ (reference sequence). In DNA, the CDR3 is TGTGCCAGCAGCTCGACGCTAGCGAACTACGAGCAGTACTTC. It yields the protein CASSSTLANYEQYF.

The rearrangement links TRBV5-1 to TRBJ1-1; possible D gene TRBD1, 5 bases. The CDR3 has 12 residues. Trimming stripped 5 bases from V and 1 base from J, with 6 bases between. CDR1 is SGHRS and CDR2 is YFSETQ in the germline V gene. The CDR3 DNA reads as TGCGCCAGCAGAGGGGAGAACACTGAAGCTTTCTTT. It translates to CASRGENTEAFF.

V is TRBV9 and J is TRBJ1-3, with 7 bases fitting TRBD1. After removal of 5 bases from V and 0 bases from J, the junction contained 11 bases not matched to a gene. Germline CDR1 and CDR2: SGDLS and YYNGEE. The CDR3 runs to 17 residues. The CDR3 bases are TGTGCCAGCAGTCCCGACCACCACAGGGGCTCTGGAAACACCATATATTTT. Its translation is CASSPDHHRGSGNTIYF.

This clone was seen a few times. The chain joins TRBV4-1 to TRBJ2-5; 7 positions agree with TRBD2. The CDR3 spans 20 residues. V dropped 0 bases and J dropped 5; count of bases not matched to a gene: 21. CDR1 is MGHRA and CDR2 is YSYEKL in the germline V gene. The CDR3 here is CASSQDRTRGSGYHGETQYF. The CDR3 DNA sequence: TGCGCCAGCAGCCAAGATCGGACAAGGGGTAGCGGGTACCATGGGGAGACCCAGTACTTC.

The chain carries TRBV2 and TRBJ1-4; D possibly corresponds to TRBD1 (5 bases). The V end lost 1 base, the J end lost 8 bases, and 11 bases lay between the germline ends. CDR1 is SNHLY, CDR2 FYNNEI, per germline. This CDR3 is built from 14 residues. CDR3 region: CASSEGQGQEKLFF. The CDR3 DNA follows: TGTGCCAGCAGTGAAGGGCAGGGTCAAGAAAAACTGTTTTTT.

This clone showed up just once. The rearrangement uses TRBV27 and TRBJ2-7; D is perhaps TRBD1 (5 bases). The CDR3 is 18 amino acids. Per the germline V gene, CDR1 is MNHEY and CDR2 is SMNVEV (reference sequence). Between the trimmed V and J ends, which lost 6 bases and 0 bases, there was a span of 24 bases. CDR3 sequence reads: CASSNPPGREGSSYEQYF. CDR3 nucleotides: TGTGCCAGCAGCAACCCCCCAGGGCGCGAAGGAAGCTCCTACGAGCAGTACTTC.

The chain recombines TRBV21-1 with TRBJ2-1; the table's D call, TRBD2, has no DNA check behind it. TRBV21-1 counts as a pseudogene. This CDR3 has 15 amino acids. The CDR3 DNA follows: TGTGCCAGCATCTTTAAGCGGGAGGTGTACAATGAGCAGTTCTTC. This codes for CASIFKREVYNEQFF.

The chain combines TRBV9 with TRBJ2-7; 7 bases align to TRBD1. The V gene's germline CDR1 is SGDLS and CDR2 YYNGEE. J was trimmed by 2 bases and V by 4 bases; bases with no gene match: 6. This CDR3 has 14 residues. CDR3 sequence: CASSPGDRAYEQYF. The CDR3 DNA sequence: TGTGCCAGCAGCCCGGGTGACAGGGCCTACGAGCAGTACTTC.

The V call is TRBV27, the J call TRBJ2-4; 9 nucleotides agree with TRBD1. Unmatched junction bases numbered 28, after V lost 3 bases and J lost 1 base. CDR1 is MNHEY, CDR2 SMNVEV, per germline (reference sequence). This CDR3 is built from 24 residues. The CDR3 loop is CASSLPGTGLPSYRDLWAKNIQYF. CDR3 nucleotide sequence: TGTGCCAGCAGTTTGCCCGGGACAGGGTTGCCCTCGTATCGGGACTTATGGGCCAAAAACATTCAGTACTTC.

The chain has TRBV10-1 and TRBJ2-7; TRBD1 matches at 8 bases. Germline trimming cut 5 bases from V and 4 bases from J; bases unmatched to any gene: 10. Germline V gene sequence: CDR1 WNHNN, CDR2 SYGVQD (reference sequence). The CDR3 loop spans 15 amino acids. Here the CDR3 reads CASSSDRAHFYEQYF. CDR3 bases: TGCGCCAGCAGTTCGGACAGGGCTCACTTTTACGAGCAGTACTTC.

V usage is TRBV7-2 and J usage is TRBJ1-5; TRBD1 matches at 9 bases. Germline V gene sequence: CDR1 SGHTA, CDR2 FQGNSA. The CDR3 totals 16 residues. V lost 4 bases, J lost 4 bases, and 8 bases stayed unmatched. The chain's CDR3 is CASSWGTGRGNQPQHF. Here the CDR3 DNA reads TGTGCCAGCAGCTGGGGGACAGGGAGGGGAAATCAGCCCCAGCATTTT.

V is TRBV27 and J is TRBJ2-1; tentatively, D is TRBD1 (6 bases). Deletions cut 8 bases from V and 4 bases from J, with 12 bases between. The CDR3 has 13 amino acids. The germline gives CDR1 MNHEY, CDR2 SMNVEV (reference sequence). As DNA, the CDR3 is TGTGCCAGCGAAGGAACAGGGTACAATGAGCAGTTCTTC. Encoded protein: CASEGTGYNEQFF.

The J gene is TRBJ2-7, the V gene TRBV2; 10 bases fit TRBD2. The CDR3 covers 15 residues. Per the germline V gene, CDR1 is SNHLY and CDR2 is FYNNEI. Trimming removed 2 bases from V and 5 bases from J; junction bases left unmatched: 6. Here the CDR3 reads CASSELAGVRDEQYF. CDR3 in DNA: TGTGCCAGCAGTGAACTAGCGGGAGTCCGAGACGAGCAGTACTTC.

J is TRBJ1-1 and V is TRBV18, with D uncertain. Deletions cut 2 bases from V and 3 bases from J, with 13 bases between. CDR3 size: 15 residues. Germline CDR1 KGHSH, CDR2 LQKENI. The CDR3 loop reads CASSPRVGRYTEAFF. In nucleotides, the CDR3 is TGTGCCAGCTCACCAAGAGTCGGGAGGTACACTGAAGCTTTCTTT. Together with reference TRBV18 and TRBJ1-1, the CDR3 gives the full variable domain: NAGVMQNPRHLVRRRGQEARLRCSPMKGHSHVYWYRQLPEEGLKFMVYLQKENIIDESGMPKERFSAEFPKEGPSILRIQQVVRGDSAAYFCASSPRVGRYTEAFFGQGTRLTVV.

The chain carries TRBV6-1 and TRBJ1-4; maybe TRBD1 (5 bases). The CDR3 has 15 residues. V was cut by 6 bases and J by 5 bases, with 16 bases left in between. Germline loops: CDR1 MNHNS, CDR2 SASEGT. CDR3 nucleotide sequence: TGTGCCAGCAGAGGAGCTGACAGAATAAATGAAAAACTGTTTTTT. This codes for CASRGADRINEKLFF.

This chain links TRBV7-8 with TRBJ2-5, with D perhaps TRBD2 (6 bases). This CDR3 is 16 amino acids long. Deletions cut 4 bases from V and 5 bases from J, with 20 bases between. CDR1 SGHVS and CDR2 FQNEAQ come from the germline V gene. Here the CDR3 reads CASSSPRRGRRETQYF. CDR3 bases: TGTGCCAGCAGCTCCCCCCGAAGAGGGAGGAGGGAGACCCAGTACTTC.

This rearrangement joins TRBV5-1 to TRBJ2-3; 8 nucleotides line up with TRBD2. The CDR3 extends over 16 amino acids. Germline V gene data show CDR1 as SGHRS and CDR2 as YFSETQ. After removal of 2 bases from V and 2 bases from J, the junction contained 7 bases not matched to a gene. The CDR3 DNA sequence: TGCGCCAGCAGCTTAATAGCGGGACTGTACACAGATACGCAGTATTTT. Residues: CASSLIAGLYTDTQYF.

This chain's CDR3 is CASQGLRDEKLFF. The CDR3 DNA sequence: TGTGCCAGCCAGGGTCTTAGGGATGAAAAACTGTTTTTT. The chain is built from TRBV2 and TRBJ1-4; the D gene is possibly TRBD1 (5 bases). The CDR3 is made up of 13 amino acids. Germline CDR1 and CDR2: SNHLY and FYNNEI. With 8 bases removed from V and 6 bases from J, the gap between germline ends came to 13 bases.

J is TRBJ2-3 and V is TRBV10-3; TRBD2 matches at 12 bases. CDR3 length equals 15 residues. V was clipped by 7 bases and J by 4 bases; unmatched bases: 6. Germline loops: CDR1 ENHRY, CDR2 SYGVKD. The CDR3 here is CAINPTSGGPDTQYF. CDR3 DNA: TGTGCCATCAACCCGACTAGCGGGGGACCAGATACGCAGTATTTT.

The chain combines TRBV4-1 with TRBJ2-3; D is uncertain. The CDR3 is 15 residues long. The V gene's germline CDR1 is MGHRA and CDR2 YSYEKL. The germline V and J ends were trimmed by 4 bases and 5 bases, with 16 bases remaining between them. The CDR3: CASSLPLSSRDTQYF. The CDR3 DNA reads TGCGCCAGCAGCCTCCCCCTTTCGTCCAGAGATACGCAGTATTTT.

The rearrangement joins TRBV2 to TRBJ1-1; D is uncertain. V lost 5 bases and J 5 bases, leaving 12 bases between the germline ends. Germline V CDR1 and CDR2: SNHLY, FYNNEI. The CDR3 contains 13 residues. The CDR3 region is CASSSGLRTEAFF. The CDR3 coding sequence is TGTGCCAGCAGTTCGGGGTTGCGGACTGAAGCTTTCTTT.

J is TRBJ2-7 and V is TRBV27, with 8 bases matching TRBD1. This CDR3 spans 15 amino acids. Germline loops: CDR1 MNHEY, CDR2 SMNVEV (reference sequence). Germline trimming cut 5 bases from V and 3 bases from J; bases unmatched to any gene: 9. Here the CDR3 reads CASSLPGRGLYEQYF. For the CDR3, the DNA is TGTGCCAGCAGTCTCCCGGGCAGGGGGCTCTACGAGCAGTACTTC.

CDR3 DNA: TGCGCCAGCAGCTTGGAGACTAGCGGGGAGTTCTTC. Its protein is CASSLETSGEFF. The chain has TRBV5-1 and TRBJ2-1; 11 positions agree with TRBD2. The CDR3 has 12 amino acids. With 0 bases clipped from V and 14 bases from J, the junction kept 1 base outside the gene matches. The germline gives CDR1 SGHRS, CDR2 YFSETQ.

The CDR3 protein is CASSLYGQGASGNTIYF. The CDR3 DNA sequence: TGCGCCAGCAGCTTGTACGGACAGGGGGCTTCTGGAAACACCATATATTTT. The chain employs TRBV5-1 and TRBJ1-3, with 11 bases aligning to TRBD1. The CDR3 runs to 17 residues. The germline gives CDR1 SGHRS, CDR2 YFSETQ. V lost 1 base, J lost 1 base, and 4 bases stayed unmatched.

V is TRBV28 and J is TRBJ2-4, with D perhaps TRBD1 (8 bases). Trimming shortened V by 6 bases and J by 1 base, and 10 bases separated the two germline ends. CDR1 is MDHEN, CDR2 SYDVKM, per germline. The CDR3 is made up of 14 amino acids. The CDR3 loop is CASRQGGAKNIQYF. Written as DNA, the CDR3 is TGTGCCAGCAGACAGGGGGGGGCCAAAAACATTCAGTACTTC.

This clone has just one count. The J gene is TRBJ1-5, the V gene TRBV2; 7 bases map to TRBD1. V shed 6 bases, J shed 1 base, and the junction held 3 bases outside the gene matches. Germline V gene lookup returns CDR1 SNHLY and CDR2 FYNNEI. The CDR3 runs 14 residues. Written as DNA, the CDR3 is TGTGCCAGCAGGGAGGGACAGAGCAATCAGCCCCAGCATTTT. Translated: CASREGQSNQPQHF.